Below are 7 T cell receptor beta chains sequenced from a single sample in a study of shared clonotypes between healthy human individuals. Sequencing used immunoSEQ multiplex PCR; TCRdb keeps in-frame clones, though not all of them. There are about 2.5 million clones in the sample; 80% to 95% occur only once, and 0.37% lies in the top ten. Sequenced material: naive CD4+ T cells from PBMCs. The subset here: CD45RA+ positively selected. These receptors came from a man between 18 and 35 years old in good health. Some clones in this sample may be carry-over from other donors' samples.

The chain links TRBV7-3 to TRBJ2-6; tentative D call: TRBD2 (5 bases). Between the trimmed V and J ends, which lost 1 base and 0 bases, there was a span of 13 bases. CDR3 length: 18 amino acids. Germline assignment: CDR1 SGHTA and CDR2 FQGTGA. CDR3 bases: TGTGCCAGCAGCTTAATAAGAGGGCTCGACTCTGGGGCCAACGTCCTGACTTTC. It is translated as CASSLIRGLDSGANVLTF. The full variable domain, rest sourced from reference TRBV7-3 and TRBJ2-6, is GAGVSQTPSNKVTEKGKYVELRCDPISGHTALYWYRQSLGQGPEFLIYFQGTGAADDSGLPNDRFFAVRPEGSVSTLKIQRTERGDSAVYLCASSLIRGLDSGANVLTFGAGSRLTVL.

This chain uses TRBV19 with TRBJ1-4, with 8 nucleotides matching TRBD1. Germline V CDR1 and CDR2: LNHDA, SQIVND (reference sequence). CDR3 length: 16 amino acids. V shed 6 bases and J 8 bases; nucleotides not matched to a gene: 14. CDR3 in DNA: TGTGCCAGTAGCAATCGGGGCAGGGGGCGCCTCGAAAAACTGTTTTTT. Residues: CASSNRGRGRLEKLFF.

The chain employs TRBV18 and TRBJ2-4, with D perhaps TRBD2 (6 bases). The V gene lost 0 bases and the J gene lost 10 bases, with 16 bases spanning the gap. The CDR3 extends over 15 amino acids. From germline, CDR1 is KGHSH and CDR2 LQKENI. CDR3 amino acids: CASSPPAGWVRIQYF. DNA of the CDR3: TGTGCCAGCTCACCACCGGCGGGATGGGTTCGGATTCAGTACTTC.

CDR3 in DNA: TGCGCCAGCAGCCTATCGGGAGGGAACTACGAGCAGTACTTC. Translation: CASSLSGGNYEQYF. This chain connects TRBV5-1 to TRBJ2-7; 8 positions match TRBD2. Germline V gene lookup returns CDR1 SGHRS and CDR2 YFSETQ. V shed 4 bases, J shed 3 bases, and the junction held 6 bases outside the gene matches. The CDR3 length is 14 residues.

The chain has TRBV19 and TRBJ1-2; 8 bases match TRBD1. CDR1 and CDR2 (germline): LNHDA, SQIVND (reference sequence). Trimming cost V 8 bases and J 3 bases; bases outside gene matches: 5. The CDR3 sequence is 13 residues long. CDR3 DNA sequence: TGTGCCAGTGCCCAGGGGGCTGACTATGGCTACACCTTC. Protein product: CASAQGADYGYTF.

The chain recombines TRBV5-6 with TRBJ1-1; no definite D call. Germline values: CDR1 SGHDT, CDR2 YYEEEE. The CDR3 is 12 residues long. V was shortened by 1 base and J by 7 bases, with 8 bases between the two germline ends. The CDR3, as DNA: TGTGCCAGCAGCTTGTGGTGGGATGAAGCTTTCTTT. Its protein product is CASSLWWDEAFF.

The chain joins TRBV5-1 to TRBJ2-1, with TRBD2 matching over 10 bases. The CDR3 length is 16 residues. Germline trimming cut 4 bases from V and 4 bases from J; bases unmatched to any gene: 8. Germline V lookup: CDR1 SGHRS, CDR2 YFSETQ. The CDR3 coding sequence is TGCGCCAGCAGCCTTGAGGCTAGCGGGGGATACAATGAGCAGTTCTTC. Protein sequence: CASSLEASGGYNEQFF. Full variable domain (rest looked up from reference TRBV5-1 and TRBJ2-1): KAGVTQTPRYLIKTRGQQVTLSCSPISGHRSVSWYQQTPGQGLQFLFEYFSETQRNKGNFPGRFSGRQFSNSRSEMNVSTLELGDSALYLCASSLEASGGYNEQFFGPGTRLTVL.